This T cell receptor beta chain was captured by sequencing in a study of cytomegalovirus exposure and HLA in healthy donors. The donors were members of the validation cohort, which comprised roughly 130 subjects and was separate from the first cohort of roughly 700 subjects. Generated by immunoSEQ multiplex PCR, the TCRdb table keeps only in-frame clones and is missing some. Here the sample spans about 130,000 clones, about 87% being singletons. The sequenced material came from PBMCs. The receptor comes from a woman in her thirties in good health and CMV-seropositive.

CDR3 sequence: CACKRGRGGTDTQYF. The CDR3 nucleotides read TGTGCCTGTAAGAGGGGTCGGGGGGGAACAGATACGCAGTATTTT. V is TRBV27 and J is TRBJ2-3; 8 bases are a match to TRBD2. Trimming removed 11 bases from V and 3 bases from J; junction bases left unmatched: 13. The length of the CDR3 is 15 residues. Germline V gene lookup returns CDR1 MNHEY and CDR2 SMNVEV (reference sequence).